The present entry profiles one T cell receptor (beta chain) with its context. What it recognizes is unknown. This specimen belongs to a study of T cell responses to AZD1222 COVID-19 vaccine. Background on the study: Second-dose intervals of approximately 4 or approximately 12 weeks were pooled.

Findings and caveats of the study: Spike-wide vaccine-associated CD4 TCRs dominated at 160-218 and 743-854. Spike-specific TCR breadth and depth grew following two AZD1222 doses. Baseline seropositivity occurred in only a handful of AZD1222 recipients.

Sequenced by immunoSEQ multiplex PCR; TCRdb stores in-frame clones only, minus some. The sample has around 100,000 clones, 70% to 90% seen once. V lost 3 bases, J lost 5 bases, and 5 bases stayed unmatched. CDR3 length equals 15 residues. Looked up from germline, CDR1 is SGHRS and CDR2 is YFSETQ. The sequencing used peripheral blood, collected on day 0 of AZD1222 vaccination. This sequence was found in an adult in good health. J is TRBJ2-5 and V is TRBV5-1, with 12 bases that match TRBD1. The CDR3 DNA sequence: TGCGCCAGCAGCTCTGGGACAGGGGGCGGGGAGACCCAGTACTTC. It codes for CASSSGTGGGETQYF.